This TCR beta chain was sequenced for a study of T cells expressing NK-cell markers (dated by TCRdb to between 2020 and 2021). With regard to the full study: TCR beta-chain repertoires were profiled in sorted CD3+CD56+NKG2C+, CD3+CD56+NKG2C- and CD3+CD56-NKG2C+ T-cell subsets from eight donors. The study sequenced eight donors, all healthy volunteers chosen at random: three men and five women. Among the eight sequenced donors, only one was HCMV-seronegative, while the other seven were HCMV-seropositive. Illumina HiSeq 2000/2500, MiSeq or NextSeq was used to sequence libraries as 2 x 150 bp reads. The full study reports these points: Those dominant clonotypes were again the most abundant among CD3+CD56-NKG2C+ cells in a handful of donors, at about 28.3-65%. In six donors, the dominant CD3+CD56+NKG2C+ clonotypes were among the top 10 CD8+ clonotypes and accounted for roughly 1.0-7.5% of CD8+ T cells. Whether the expanded NKG2C-expressing T cell clones were specific for HCMV antigens was left unclear.

HCMV-specific IgG was detected in serum with a commercial ELISA kit to determine HCMV serostatus. Peripheral blood mononuclear cells were isolated from blood by Ficoll density gradient centrifugation. Instrument on record: Illumina HiSeq 2000. The TCR beta cDNA libraries were made using 5'RACE template switching, a step that added both a universal primer site and unique molecular identifiers. Priming for cDNA synthesis came from the TCR beta constant segment, and two successive PCR amplification steps followed. The paper's data handling went like this. MIGEC was used to demultiplex reads and group reads by UMI, and MiTCR was used to assemble and quantify clonotypes. To exclude erroneous sequences, any TCR cDNA sequence not supported by at least two reads was discarded. Downstream repertoire analysis used the tcR package, and clonotypes were matched across fractions by CDR3 nucleotide sequence plus V segment. VDJmatch was used to annotate antigen specificity against VDJdb, with one amino acid substitution in CDR3 allowed. Following reprocessing of the reads by TCRdb, the data hold one row per CDR3 protein sequence and no DNA is available. These V and J calls rely on TCRdb rather than the paper's analysis. The sample has about 460,000 distinct CDR3 sequences on record. 1.4% of the sample is taken by the ten largest.

CDR1 is given as SEHNR and CDR2 as FQNEAQ, both from the germline V gene (reference sequence). CDR3 length: 16 amino acids, cysteine to phenylalanine. DNA was not recorded. Worth noting for this clonotype: Its specific antigen is unknown.

Input material: blood T cells: a sorted CD56 or NKG2C T cell subset, CD4+ or CD8+ T cells, or bulk PBMC T cells (not recorded which). The source is a woman aged 45-59 years in good health. Donor details come from another sample of the same person, matched by shared clones. This chain is built from TRBV7-9 and TRBJ2-3; without DNA, the TCRdb call of TRBD1 cannot be checked. For the CDR3, the sequence is CASSHYDRGGTDTQYF.